The TCR beta chain described here comes from a study of T-cell memory formation after mild COVID-19. General study points: CD4/CD8 balance characterized clones contracting day 15 to 85, and CD4+ skew characterized later expanders. Pre-infection memory harbored some responding clones, suggesting cross-reactive memory joined.

TCRdb ran MiXCR on the 5' RACE reads and lists one entry per CDR3 protein. The sample yields roughly 250,000 distinct CDR3 sequences, roughly 15% seen once. This clonotype appeared a few times. Its antigen is unidentified. This clonotype originated in a man aged 18 to 30 who had mild COVID-19 (a few samples of this study predate the infection). Cell type and time point are not known. The specimen sequenced was PBMCs or a T cell subset sorted from them (not recorded which).

For the CDR3, the DNA is TGCGCCAGCAGCCAACCTCGACAGGCGGGTGAAAAACTGTTTTTT. Translation gives CASSQPRQAGEKLFF. The chain uses TRBV4-1 and TRBJ1-4; D is perhaps TRBD1 (6 bases). This CDR3 contains 15 residues. Trimming removed 2 bases from V and 7 bases from J, with 14 bases in between. CDR1 and CDR2 (germline): MGHRA, YSYEKL.